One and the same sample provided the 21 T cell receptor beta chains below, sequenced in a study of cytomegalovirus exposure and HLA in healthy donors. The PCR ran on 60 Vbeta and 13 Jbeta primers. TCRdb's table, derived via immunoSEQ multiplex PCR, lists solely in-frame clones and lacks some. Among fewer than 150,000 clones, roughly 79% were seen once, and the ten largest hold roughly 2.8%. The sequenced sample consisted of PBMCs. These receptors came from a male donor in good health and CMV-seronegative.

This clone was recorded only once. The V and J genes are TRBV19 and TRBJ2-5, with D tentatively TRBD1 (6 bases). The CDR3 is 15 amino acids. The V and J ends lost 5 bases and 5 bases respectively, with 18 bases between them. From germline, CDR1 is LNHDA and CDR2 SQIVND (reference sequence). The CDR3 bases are TGTGCCAGTAGTCCTCACAGTACAGGGTACGAGACCCAGTACTTC. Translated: CASSPHSTGYETQYF.

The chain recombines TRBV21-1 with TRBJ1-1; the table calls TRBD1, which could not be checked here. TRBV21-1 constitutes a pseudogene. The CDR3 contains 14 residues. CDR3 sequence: CASSKVPGHTEAFF. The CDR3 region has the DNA TGTGCCAGCAGCAAAGTTCCAGGGCACACTGAAGCTTTCTTT.

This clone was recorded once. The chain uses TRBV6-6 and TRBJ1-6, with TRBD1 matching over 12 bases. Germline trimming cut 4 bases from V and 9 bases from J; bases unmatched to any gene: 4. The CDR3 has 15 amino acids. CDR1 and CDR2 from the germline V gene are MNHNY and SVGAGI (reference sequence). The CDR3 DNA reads TGTGCCAGCAGTTCGCGGGACAGGGGGCGTTCACCCCTCCACTTT. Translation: CASSSRDRGRSPLHF.

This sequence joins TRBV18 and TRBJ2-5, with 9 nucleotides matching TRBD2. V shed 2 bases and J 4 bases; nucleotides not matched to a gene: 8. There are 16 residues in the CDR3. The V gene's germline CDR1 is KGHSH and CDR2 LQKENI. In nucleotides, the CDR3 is TGTGCCAGCTCACCAGTCAGGCGGGGGGGTCGAGAGACCCAGTACTTC. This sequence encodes CASSPVRRGGRETQYF.

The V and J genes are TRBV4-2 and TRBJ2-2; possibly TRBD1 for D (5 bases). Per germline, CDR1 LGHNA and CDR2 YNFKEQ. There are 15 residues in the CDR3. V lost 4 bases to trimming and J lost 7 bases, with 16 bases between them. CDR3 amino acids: CASSPHAGSSGELFF. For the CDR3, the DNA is TGTGCCAGCAGCCCCCACGCAGGGTCCAGCGGGGAGCTGTTTTTT.

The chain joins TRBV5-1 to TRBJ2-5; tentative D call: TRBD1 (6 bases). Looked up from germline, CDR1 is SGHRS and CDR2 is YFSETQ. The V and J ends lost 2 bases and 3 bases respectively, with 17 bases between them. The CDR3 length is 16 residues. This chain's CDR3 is CASSFVYDRPEETQYF. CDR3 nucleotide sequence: TGCGCCAGCAGCTTCGTCTACGACAGGCCTGAAGAGACCCAGTACTTC. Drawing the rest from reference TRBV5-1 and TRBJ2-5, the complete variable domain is KAGVTQTPRYLIKTRGQQVTLSCSPISGHRSVSWYQQTPGQGLQFLFEYFSETQRNKGNFPGRFSGRQFSNSRSEMNVSTLELGDSALYLCASSFVYDRPEETQYFGPGTRLLVL.

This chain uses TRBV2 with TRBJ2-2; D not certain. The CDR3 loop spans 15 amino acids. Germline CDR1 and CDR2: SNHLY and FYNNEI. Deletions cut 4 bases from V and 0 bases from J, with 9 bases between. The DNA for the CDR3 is TGTGCCAGCAGTGCCCTCTCTTCGAACACCGGGGAGCTGTTTTTT. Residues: CASSALSSNTGELFF.

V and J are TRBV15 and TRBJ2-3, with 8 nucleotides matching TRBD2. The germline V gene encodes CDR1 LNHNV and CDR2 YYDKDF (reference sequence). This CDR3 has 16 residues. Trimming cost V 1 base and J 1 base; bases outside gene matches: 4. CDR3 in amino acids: CATSRAGGLGTDTQYF. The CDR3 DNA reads TGTGCCACCAGCAGAGCGGGGGGGTTGGGCACAGATACGCAGTATTTT.

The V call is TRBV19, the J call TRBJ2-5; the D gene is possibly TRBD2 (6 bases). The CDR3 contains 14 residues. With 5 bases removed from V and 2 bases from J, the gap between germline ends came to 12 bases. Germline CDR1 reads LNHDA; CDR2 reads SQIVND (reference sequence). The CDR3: CASSSRDFQETQYF. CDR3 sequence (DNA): TGTGCCAGTAGTTCCCGGGACTTTCAAGAGACCCAGTACTTC.

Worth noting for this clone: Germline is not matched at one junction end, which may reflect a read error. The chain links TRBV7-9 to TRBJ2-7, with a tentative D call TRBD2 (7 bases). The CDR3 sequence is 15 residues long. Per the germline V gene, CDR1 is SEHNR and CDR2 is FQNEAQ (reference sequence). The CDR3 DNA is TGTTCCAGCAGCTCCCGGGGGCTAGCGGTCTACGAGCAGTACTTC. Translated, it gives CSSSSRGLAVYEQYF.

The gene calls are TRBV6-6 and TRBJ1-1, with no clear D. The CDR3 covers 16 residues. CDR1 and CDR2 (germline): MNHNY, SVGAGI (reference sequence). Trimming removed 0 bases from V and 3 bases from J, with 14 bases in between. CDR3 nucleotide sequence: TGTGCCAGCAGTTACTCGGGGAGTTCGAGGGACACTGAAGCTTTCTTT. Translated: CASSYSGSSRDTEAFF.

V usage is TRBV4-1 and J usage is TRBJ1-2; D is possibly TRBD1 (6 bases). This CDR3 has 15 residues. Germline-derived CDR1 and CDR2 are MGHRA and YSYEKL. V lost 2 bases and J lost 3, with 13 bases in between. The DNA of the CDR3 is TGCGCCAGCAGCCAACTACAGGGTGGAGACTATGGCTACACCTTC. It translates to CASSQLQGGDYGYTF.

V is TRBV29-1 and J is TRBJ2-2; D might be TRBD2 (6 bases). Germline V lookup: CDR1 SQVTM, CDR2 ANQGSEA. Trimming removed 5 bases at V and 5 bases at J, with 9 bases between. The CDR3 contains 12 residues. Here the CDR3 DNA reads TGCAGCGTTAGTGCGGGGACCGGGGAGCTGTTTTTT. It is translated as CSVSAGTGELFF.

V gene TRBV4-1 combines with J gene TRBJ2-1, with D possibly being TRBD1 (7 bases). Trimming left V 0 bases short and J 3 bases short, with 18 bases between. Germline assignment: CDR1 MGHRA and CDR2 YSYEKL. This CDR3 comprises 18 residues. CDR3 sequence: CASSQEGRGAGIYNEQFF. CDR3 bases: TGCGCCAGCAGCCAAGAGGGCAGGGGGGCCGGTATCTACAATGAGCAGTTCTTC.

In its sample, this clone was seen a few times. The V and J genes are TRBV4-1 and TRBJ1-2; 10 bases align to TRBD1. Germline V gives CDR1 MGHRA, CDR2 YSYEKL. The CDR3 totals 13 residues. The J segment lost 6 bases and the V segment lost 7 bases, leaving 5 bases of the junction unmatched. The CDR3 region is CASTSGTGDGYTF. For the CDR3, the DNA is TGCGCCAGCACGTCCGGGACAGGGGATGGCTACACCTTC.

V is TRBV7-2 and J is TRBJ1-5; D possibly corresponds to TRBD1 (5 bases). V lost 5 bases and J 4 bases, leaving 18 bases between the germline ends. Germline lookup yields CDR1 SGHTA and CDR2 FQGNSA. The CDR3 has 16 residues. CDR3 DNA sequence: TGTGCCAGCAGCACCCGCAGGCAGGGTAGTAATCAGCCCCAGCATTTT. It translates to CASSTRRQGSNQPQHF.

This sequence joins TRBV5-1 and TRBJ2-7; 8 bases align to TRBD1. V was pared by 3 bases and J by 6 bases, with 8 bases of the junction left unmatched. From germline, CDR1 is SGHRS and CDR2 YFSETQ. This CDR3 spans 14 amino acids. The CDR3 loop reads CASSSRTGTGEQYF. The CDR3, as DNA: TGCGCCAGCAGCTCGAGGACAGGGACGGGCGAGCAGTACTTC.

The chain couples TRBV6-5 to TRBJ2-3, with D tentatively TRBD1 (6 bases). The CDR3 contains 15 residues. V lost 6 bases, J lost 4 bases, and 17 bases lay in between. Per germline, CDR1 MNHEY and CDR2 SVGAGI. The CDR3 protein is CASRNRVGWADTQYF. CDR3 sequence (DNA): TGTGCCAGCAGGAACAGGGTCGGGTGGGCAGATACGCAGTATTTT.

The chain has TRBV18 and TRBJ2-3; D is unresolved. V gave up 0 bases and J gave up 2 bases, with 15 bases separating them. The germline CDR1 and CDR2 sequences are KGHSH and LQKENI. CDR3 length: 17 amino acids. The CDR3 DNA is TGTGCCAGCTCACCACCGCGTGGAGCCACCTCCACAGATACGCAGTATTTT. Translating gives CASSPPRGATSTDTQYF. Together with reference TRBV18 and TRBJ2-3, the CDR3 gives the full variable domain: NAGVMQNPRHLVRRRGQEARLRCSPMKGHSHVYWYRQLPEEGLKFMVYLQKENIIDESGMPKERFSAEFPKEGPSILRIQQVVRGDSAAYFCASSPPRGATSTDTQYFGPGTRLTVL.

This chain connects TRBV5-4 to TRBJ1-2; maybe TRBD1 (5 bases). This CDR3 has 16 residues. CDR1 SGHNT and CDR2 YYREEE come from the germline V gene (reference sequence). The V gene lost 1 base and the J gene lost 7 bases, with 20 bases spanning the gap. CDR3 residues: CASSLWQGSLPLGYTF. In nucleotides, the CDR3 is TGTGCCAGCAGCTTGTGGCAGGGAAGTCTCCCTCTTGGCTACACCTTC.

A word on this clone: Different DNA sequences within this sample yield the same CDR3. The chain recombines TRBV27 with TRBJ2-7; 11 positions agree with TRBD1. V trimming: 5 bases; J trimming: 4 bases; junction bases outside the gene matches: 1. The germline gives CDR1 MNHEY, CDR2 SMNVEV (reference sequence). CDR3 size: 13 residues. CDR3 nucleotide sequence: TGTGCCAGCAGTGGGACAGGGGGGTACGAGCAGTACTTC. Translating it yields CASSGTGGYEQYF.